This entry is about one T cell receptor (beta chain). Its antigen remains unidentified. The naive CD8 fraction comprised CD45RO-negative cells positively selected for CCR7 and excluded terminally differentiated effector memory CD45RA+ cells. Germline V gives CDR1 MGHDK, CDR2 SYGVNS. The V end was cut by 3 bases, the J end by 7 bases, with 13 bases between. The CDR3 length is 13 residues. Deep was the level at which the assay was run. Assay used: immunoSEQ multiplex PCR; TCRdb lists only in-frame clones, some missing. The sample records about 580,000 clones, more than 95% being singletons. This entry comes from a study of shared clonotypes between healthy human individuals. Study in general: CD4 naive and CD4 memory each took three plates per donor, while CD8 naive took two and CD8 memory one. General study findings and limits: The authors sampled blood alone, and tissue repertoires likely differ.

This chain joins TRBV25-1 and TRBJ2-7; no clear D. The material sequenced was naive CD8+ T cells sorted from blood. This sequence originates from a man aged 25 to 40 in good health. The CDR3 sequence: CASSDSFSGEQYF. CDR3 nucleotide sequence: TGTGCCAGCAGTGACTCCTTTTCTGGGGAGCAGTACTTC.